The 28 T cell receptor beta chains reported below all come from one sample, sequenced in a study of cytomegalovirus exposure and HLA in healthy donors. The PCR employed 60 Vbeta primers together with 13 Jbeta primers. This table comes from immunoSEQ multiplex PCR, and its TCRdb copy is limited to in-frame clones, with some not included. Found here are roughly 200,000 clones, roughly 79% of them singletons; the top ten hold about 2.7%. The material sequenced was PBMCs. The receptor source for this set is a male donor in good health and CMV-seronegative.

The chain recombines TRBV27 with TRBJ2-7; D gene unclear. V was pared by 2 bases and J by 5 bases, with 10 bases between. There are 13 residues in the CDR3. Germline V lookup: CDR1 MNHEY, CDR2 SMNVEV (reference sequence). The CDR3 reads CASSLTSRHEQYF. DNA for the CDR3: TGTGCCAGCAGTTTAACGTCGCGCCACGAGCAGTACTTC.

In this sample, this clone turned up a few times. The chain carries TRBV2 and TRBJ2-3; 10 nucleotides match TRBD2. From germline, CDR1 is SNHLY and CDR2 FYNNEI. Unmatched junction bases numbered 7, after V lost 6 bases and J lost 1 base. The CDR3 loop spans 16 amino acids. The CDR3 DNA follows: TGTGCCAGCAGGACAGCGGGAGGGCCCGGCACAGATACGCAGTATTTT. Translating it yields CASRTAGGPGTDTQYF.

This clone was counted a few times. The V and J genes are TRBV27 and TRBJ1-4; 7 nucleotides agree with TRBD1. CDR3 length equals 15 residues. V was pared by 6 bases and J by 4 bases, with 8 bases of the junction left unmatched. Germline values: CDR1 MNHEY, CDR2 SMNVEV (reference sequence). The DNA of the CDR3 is TGTGCCAGCAGGTTAGGGGGACAGAATAATGAAAAACTGTTTTTT. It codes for CASRLGGQNNEKLFF.

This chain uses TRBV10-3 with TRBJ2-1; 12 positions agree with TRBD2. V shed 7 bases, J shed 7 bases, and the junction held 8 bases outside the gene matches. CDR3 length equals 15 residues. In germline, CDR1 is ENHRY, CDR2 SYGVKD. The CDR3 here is CAITSSGRAGNEQFF. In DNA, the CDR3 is TGTGCCATCACCTCTAGCGGGAGGGCCGGTAATGAGCAGTTCTTC.

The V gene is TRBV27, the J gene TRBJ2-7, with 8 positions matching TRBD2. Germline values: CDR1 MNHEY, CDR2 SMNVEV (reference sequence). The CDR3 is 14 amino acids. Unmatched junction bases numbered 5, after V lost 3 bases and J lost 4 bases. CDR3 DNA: TGTGCCAGCAGTTTCAGCGGGGGATCTTACGAGCAGTACTTC. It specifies CASSFSGGSYEQYF.

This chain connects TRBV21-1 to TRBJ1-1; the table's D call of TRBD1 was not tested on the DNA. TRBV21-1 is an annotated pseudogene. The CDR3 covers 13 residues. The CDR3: CASSSVTETEAFF. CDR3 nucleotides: TGTGCCAGCAGCTCAGTGACAGAGACTGAAGCTTTCTTT.

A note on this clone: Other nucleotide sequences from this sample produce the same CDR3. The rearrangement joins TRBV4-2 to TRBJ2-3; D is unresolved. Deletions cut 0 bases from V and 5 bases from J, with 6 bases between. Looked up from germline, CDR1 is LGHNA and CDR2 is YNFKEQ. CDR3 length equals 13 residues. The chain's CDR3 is CASSQDRRDTQYF. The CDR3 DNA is TGTGCCAGCAGCCAAGATCGGAGAGATACGCAGTATTTT.

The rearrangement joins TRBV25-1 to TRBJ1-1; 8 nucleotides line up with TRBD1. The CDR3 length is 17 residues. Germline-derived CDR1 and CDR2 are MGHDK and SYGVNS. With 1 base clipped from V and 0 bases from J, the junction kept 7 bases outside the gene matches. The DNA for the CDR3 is TGTGCCAGCAGTGAATGGGCAGGGGGCGTTGTGAACACTGAAGCTTTCTTT. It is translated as CASSEWAGGVVNTEAFF.

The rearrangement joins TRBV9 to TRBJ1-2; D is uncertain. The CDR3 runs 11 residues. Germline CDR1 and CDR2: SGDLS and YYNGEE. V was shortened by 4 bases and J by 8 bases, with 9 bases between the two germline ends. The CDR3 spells CASSSSGGYTF. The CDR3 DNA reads TGTGCCAGCAGCTCATCAGGAGGCTACACCTTC.

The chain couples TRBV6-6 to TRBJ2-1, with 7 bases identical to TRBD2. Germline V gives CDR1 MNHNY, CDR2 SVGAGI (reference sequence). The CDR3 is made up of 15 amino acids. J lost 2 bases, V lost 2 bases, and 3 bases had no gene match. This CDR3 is CASSYGGSTYNEQFF. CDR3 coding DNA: TGTGCCAGCAGTTACGGCGGGAGCACCTACAATGAGCAGTTCTTC.

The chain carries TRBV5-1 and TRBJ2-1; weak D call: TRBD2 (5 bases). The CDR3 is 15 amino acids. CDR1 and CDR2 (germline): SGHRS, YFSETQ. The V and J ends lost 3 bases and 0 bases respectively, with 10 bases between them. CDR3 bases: TGCGCCAGCAGCTCCGGGGTATTCTCCTACAATGAGCAGTTCTTC. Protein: CASSSGVFSYNEQFF.

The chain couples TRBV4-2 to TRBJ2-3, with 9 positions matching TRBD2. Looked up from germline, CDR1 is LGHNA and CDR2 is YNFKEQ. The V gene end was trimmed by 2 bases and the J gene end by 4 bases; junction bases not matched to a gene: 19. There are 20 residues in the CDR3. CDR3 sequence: CASSQPKIEAGGSPPDTQYF. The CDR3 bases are TGTGCCAGCAGCCAACCCAAGATCGAAGCGGGGGGCTCCCCCCCAGATACGCAGTATTTT.

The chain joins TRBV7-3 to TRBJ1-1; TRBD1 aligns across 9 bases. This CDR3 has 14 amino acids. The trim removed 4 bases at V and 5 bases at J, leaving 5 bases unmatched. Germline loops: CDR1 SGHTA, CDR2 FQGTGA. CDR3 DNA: TGTGCCAGCAGCTCAACAGGGGGCAGGACTGAAGCTTTCTTT. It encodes CASSSTGGRTEAFF.

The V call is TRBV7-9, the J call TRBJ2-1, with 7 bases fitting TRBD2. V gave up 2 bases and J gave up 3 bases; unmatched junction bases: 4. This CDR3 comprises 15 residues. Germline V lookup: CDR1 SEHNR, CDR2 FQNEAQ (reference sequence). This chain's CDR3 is CASSLPGGGYNEQFF. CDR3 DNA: TGTGCCAGCAGCTTACCGGGAGGAGGCTACAATGAGCAGTTCTTC. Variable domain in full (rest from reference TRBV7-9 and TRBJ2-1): DTGVSQNPRHKITKRGQNVTFRCDPISEHNRLYWYRQTLGQGPEFLTYFQNEAQLEKSRLLSDRFSAERPKGSFSTLEIQRTEQGDSAMYLCASSLPGGGYNEQFFGPGTRLTVL.

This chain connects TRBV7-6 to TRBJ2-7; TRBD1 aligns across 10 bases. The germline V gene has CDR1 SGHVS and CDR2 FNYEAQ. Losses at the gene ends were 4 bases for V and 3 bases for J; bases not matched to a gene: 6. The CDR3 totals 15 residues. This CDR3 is CASSSLRDRGYEQYF. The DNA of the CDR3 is TGTGCCAGCAGCTCACTCCGGGACAGGGGCTACGAGCAGTACTTC.

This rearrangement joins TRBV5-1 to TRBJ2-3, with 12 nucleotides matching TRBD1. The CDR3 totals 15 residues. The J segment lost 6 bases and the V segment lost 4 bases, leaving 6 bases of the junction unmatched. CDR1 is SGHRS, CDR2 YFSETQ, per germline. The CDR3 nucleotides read TGCGCCAGCAGCCTCGGGACAGGGGGCGTGGATACGCAGTATTTT. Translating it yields CASSLGTGGVDTQYF. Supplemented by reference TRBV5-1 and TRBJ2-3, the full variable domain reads KAGVTQTPRYLIKTRGQQVTLSCSPISGHRSVSWYQQTPGQGLQFLFEYFSETQRNKGNFPGRFSGRQFSNSRSEMNVSTLELGDSALYLCASSLGTGGVDTQYFGPGTRLTVL.

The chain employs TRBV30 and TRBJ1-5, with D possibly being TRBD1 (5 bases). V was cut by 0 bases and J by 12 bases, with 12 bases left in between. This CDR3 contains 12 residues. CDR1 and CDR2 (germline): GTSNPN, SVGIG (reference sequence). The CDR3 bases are TGTGCCTGGAGTGTGACGGGGGAGGACCAGCATTTT. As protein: CAWSVTGEDQHF.

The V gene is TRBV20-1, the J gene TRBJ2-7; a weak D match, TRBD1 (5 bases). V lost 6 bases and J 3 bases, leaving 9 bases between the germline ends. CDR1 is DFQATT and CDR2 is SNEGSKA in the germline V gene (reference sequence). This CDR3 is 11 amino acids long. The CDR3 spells CSAETDYEQYF. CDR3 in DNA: TGCAGTGCCGAGACAGACTACGAGCAGTACTTC.

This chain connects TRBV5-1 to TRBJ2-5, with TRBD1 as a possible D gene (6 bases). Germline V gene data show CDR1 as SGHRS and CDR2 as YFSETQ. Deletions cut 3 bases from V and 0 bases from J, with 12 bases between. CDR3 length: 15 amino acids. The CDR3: CASSSSTGDQETQYF. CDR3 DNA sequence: TGCGCCAGCAGCTCCTCGACAGGCGACCAAGAGACCCAGTACTTC.

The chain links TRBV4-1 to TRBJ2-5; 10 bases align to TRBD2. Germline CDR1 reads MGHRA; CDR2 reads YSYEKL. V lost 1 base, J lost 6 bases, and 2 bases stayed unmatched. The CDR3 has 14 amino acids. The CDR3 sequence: CASSQASGGQTQYF. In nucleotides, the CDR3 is TGCGCCAGCAGCCAAGCTAGCGGGGGACAGACCCAGTACTTC.

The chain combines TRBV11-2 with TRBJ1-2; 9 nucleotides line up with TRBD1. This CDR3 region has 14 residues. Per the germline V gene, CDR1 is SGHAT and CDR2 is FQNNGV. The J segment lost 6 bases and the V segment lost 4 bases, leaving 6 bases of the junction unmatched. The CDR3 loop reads CASSYRDRVNGYTF. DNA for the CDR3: TGTGCCAGCAGCTATCGGGACAGGGTAAATGGCTACACCTTC. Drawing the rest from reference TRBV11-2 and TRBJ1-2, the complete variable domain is EAGVAQSPRYKIIEKRQSVAFWCNPISGHATLYWYQQILGQGPKLLIQFQNNGVVDDSQLPKDRFSAERLKGVDSTLKIQPAKLEDSAVYLCASSYRDRVNGYTFGSGTRLTVV.

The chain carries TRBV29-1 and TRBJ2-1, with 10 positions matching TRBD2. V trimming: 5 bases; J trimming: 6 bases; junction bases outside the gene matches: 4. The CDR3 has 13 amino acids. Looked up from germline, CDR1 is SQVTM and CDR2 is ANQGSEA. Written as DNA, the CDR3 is TGCAGCGTTCCCGGGACTAGCGTCAATGAGCAGTTCTTC. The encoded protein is CSVPGTSVNEQFF.

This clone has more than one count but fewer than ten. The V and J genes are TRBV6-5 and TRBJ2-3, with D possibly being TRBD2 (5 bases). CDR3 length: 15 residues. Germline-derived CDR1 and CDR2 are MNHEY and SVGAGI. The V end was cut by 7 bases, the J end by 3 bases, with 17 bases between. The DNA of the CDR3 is TGTGCCAGCACATCAACATCCGGGAAGACAGATACGCAGTATTTT. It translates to CASTSTSGKTDTQYF.

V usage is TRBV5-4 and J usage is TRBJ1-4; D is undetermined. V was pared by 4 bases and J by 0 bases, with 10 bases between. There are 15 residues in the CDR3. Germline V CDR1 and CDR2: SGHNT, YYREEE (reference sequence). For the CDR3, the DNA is TGTGCCAGCAGCCCATCGTCGGCAACTAATGAAAAACTGTTTTTT. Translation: CASSPSSATNEKLFF.

The CDR3 here is CASRPQGADTQYF. CDR3 DNA sequence: TGTGCCAGCAGACCTCAGGGGGCGGATACGCAGTATTTT. The chain recombines TRBV28 with TRBJ2-3; TRBD1 matches 8 bases. The ends lost 6 bases at V and 6 bases at J; junction bases unmatched: 5. From germline, CDR1 is MDHEN and CDR2 SYDVKM. This CDR3 has 13 residues.

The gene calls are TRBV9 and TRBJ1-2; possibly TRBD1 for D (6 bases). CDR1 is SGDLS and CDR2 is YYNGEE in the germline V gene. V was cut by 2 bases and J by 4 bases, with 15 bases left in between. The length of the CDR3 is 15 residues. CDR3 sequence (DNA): TGTGCCAGCAGCGTGGGAGGGGGGCCAGTCTATGGCTACACCTTC. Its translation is CASSVGGGPVYGYTF. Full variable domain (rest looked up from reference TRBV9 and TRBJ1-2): DSGVTQTPKHLITATGQRVTLRCSPRSGDLSVYWYQQSLDQGLQFLIQYYNGEERAKGNILERFSAQQFPDLHSELNLSSLELGDSALYFCASSVGGGPVYGYTFGSGTRLTVV.

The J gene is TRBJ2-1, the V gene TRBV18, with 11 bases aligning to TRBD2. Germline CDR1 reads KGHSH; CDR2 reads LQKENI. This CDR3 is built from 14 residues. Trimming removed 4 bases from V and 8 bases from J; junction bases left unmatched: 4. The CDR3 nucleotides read TGTGCCAGCTCACTGGCTAGCGGGAGGCATGAGCAGTTCTTC. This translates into CASSLASGRHEQFF.

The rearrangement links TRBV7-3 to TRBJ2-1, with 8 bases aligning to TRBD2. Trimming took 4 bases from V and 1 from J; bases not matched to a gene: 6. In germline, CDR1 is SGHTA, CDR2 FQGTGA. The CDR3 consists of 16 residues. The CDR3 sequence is CASSSGGGGSYNEQFF. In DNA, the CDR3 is TGTGCCAGCAGCTCCGGGGGGGGTGGGTCCTACAATGAGCAGTTCTTC.